The text below deals with one T cell receptor beta chain. Study processing details: Reference gene primer amplification yielded estimated nucleated cell counts. Produced via immunoSEQ multiplex PCR; TCRdb's table is partial and in-frame only. D and trimming come from the DNA, and the V and J calls and clone size come from that table. The data contain tens of thousands of clones, around 88% of them singletons. These data are taken from a study of blood T cell repertoires in COVID-19. Sample: peripheral blood. The clonotype originates from an elderly woman with acute or convalescent COVID-19.

CDR3 residues: CASSARPGGVEQFF. The DNA of the CDR3 is TGTGCCAGCAGCGCTCGCCCTGGAGGTGTAGAGCAGTTCTTC. The rearrangement links TRBV9 to TRBJ2-1, with a tentative D call TRBD2 (5 bases). The CDR3 loop spans 14 amino acids. The V and J ends lost 3 bases and 10 bases respectively, with 17 bases between them. Germline assignment: CDR1 SGDLS and CDR2 YYNGEE.